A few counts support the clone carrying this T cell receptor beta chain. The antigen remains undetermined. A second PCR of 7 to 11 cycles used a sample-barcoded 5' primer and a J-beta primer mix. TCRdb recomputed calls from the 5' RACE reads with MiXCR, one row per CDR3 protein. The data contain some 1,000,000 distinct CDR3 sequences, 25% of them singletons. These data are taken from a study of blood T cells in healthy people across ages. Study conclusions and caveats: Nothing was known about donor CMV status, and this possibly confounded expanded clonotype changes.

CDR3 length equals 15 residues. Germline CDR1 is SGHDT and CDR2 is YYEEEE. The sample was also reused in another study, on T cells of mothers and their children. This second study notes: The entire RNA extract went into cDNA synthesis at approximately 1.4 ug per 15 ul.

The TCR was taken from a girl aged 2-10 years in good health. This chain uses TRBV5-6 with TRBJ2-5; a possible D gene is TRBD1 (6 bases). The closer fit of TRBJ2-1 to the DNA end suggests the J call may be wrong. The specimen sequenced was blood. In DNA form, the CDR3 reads TGTGCCAGCAGCTTCACTACAGGGCTCTACAATGAGCAGTTCTTC. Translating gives CASSFTTGLYNEQFF.